This T cell receptor (beta chain) derives from a study of cytomegalovirus exposure and HLA in healthy donors (TCRdb year 2017). At the level of the whole study: In an earlier analysis of some 610 of the donors, about 260 Gb of sequence data and approximately 120 million unique TCR beta sequences from about 190 million T cells were reported. Rather than using new phenotypic data, the later analysis identified candidate immune exposures from TCR beta sequences and from how often those sequences occurred across donors. Because of strong linkage in the cohort, a few DR-DQ haplotypes were treated as single units for association and clustering. High-throughput TCR immunosequencing, statistical association of individual TCRs with disease status, and machine learning were combined to predict cytomegalovirus infection status. An early release covering 500 to 750 HLA-typed donors comprised about 310 gigabases of sequencing data and 65 million to 100 million unique TCR sequences. Every repertoire in the discovery cohort had been generated on one and the same sequencing platform. Along with the roughly 700-subject first cohort, a separate validation cohort of roughly 110 different subjects was used. Typing coverage differed by locus: A, B, C, DRB1 and DQB1 were typed in about 620-640 donors, DQA1 in about 500, DPA1 in around 580, and DPB1 in roughly 450. Among about 360 genotyped donors of the cohort, an average of around 240,000 unique TCR beta nucleotide sequences were sequenced per donor, about a sixth of them non-productive. Class I and class II HLA loci were covered by the typing at four-digit resolution. Among the approximately 430 genotyped donors, 81% belonged to the genetic ancestry cluster associated with self-reported Caucasian donors. Using immunosequencing, the study profiled T cell repertoires from around 680 subjects and related those repertoires to cytomegalovirus serostatus. To decide whether each TCR beta V gene segment behaved as functional or pseudogenic, an earlier analysis of fewer than 750 of the donors relied on high-throughput TCR beta sequencing. The study aimed to test whether signatures of past pathogen exposure could be identified by cataloging public T cell receptors. In a later genetic analysis, genome-wide SNP genotypes for about 55% of the 666 donors were used, and that subset was treated as a discovery cohort. In a later analysis, previously published TCR beta repertoires from 550 to 700 donors were re-analyzed and high-resolution HLA genotyping was added so that TCR occurrence patterns could be studied. Alongside the repertoire data, information on donor age, sex, ethnicity and CMV serostatus was compiled. General study outcomes and caveats: In a later analysis, several top co-occurrence clusters were reported to appear linked to parvovirus B19, influenza, CMV and Epstein-Barr virus. Because some donors lacked HLA typing at each locus, the association tests relied only on the typed subset. Because the 87-base-pair reads could not distinguish some IMGT-functional V segments, including TRBV6-2 and TRBV6-3, those segments were excluded. Three of the identified cytomegalovirus-associated TCR beta chains were confirmed in vitro to be specific for cytomegalovirus antigens. Across donors, most TCR sequences were observed very rarely, whereas some public TCRs were present in many individuals. Presence/absence analyses assumed roughly uniform sequencing depth across donors, an assumption that may not hold. In an earlier analysis of 587 of the donors, most TCR beta V segments appeared in productive rearrangements about 87% or about 30% of the time, broadly matching IMGT annotations. A later analysis found that most CMV-associated TCR beta chains appeared HLA-restricted, with HLA associations seemingly driven largely by CMV exposure. In this cohort, only TCR beta chains were sequenced, and detectable features were limited by the absence of alpha or paired-chain data. In a later analysis, 15,000 to 20,000 TCR beta sequences were associated with specific HLA alleles at a false discovery rate of 0.05. Correlated functional status among segregating V segments might reflect linkage disequilibrium, but an unknown experimental factor could not be ruled out. According to the authors, the approach could potentially be generalized to other disease states and immunological phenotypes. Because counts were too low, seventeen rarely observed V segments, including chromosome 9 orphons, were excluded from the earlier analysis of 500 to 700 of the donors. A further reported finding was that TCR beta sequences accurately predicted the HLA-A and HLA-B alleles for most subjects in the first cohort. The classifier was reported to diagnose cytomegalovirus status with high specificity and sensitivity in both the original and validation cohorts. A cluster of highly shared sequence variants was judged likely to be a technical artifact of the sequencing pipeline. In a later analysis, HLA-associated TCR beta chains showed more clonal expansion and lower generation probabilities than non-associated chains that were equally common. The only immune exposure information available for the cohort was CMV serostatus. Strong co-occurrence of HLA alleles, especially DR and DQ, made assigning TCR associations to individual alleles difficult. The study gave a list of more than 150 TCR beta chains associated with cytomegalovirus. In a later genetic analysis, fewer N-insertions in productive TCRs were reported among donors in an Asian-associated ancestry cluster than the approximately 710-donor mean. According to a later analysis, TCR association rates differed among HLA loci, with DRB1 alleles showing the most associated TCRs and HLA-C alleles showing the fewest. V-gene and J-gene trimming of TCR beta chains was associated with a missense DCLRE1C variant in a later genetic analysis, and the association was replicated in an independent cohort.

As for this clone: Its antigen target is currently unknown. No base quality information exists; no much larger clone differs at one position.

The germline V gene (reference sequence) specifies SGHNT as CDR1 and YYREEE as CDR2. The CDR3 goes from the cysteine to the phenylalanine over 15 residues. Of all the DNA, just the CDR3 is kept, 45 bases in frame from base 1. The junction shows trimming of 4 bases on V and 2 bases on J, and the gene matches do not reach 8 bases of it. The cohort consisted of hundreds of healthy bone marrow donors. All cohort members were sampled while nominally healthy, although unrecorded immune exposures were likely present. The donor tested CMV seronegative and was one of the 352 seronegative cohort members. Every donor gave a peripheral blood sample, and the peripheral blood mononuclear cells from that sample were used for TCR beta sequencing. Genomic DNA extraction from the blood cell samples was performed with the Qiagen DNeasy Blood Extraction Kit. Libraries were constructed by the immunoSEQ multiplex PCR assay. For the multiplex PCR, a mixture combining 60 forward primers for TCR Vbeta segments and 13 reverse primers for TCR Jbeta segments was used. Amplification of the CDR3 region of rearranged TCR beta genes was performed with a multiplex PCR assay on genomic DNA. The amplified TCR beta libraries were sequenced on the Illumina HiSeq System as 87-base-pair reads. In the original analysis: A later analysis counted approximately 84 million unique TCR beta chains across the 650 to 700 repertoires, and around 12 million of these chains were shared by at least two donors. Raw reads were error-corrected and collapsed into unique sequences by a nearest-neighbor algorithm in which closely related sequences were merged to remove PCR and sequencing errors. V, D and J gene segments were assigned by aligning CDR3 sequences to IMGT reference sequences. For a sequence to be retained, a match of at least six nucleotides was required to both a V gene segment and a J gene segment. Rearrangements were called productive when the CDR3 lacked stop codons and stayed in frame with V and J; all others were non-productive. CDR3 was defined according to IMGT convention as the region running from the second conserved V-encoded cysteine to the conserved J-encoded phenylalanine. In an earlier analysis of approximately 500 of the donors, sequences lacking an unambiguous match to a single V gene segment were excluded. An earlier analysis of around 600 of the donors classified V segments as functional when productive rearrangements were above 56.7% and as segregating when the standard deviation between donors was above 5%. A statistical classification framework was built to diagnose cytomegalovirus status from the catalog of TCR beta chain sequences. A later analysis assigned V and J genes by comparing TCR nucleotide sequences with IMGT/GENE-DB human TR gene sequences. In a later analysis, CDR3 sequences and most-parsimonious VDJ recombination scenarios were assigned using the TCRdist pipeline. In a later analysis, each TCR beta chain was defined by its CDR3 amino acid sequence together with its V-gene family, and reads lacking a unique V-gene family were excluded. To address suspected cross-contamination and a sequencing artifact, a later analysis removed 550 to 750 highly shared, low-generation-probability nucleotide sequences. In a later analysis, a clonal expansion index for each public chain was calculated from normalized within-repertoire ranks of inferred template counts. In a later analysis, generation probabilities were computed using a VDJ recombination model fitted to out-of-frame rearrangements, and the results were checked against IGoR. A later analysis scored TCR-TCR, TCR-HLA and TCR-CMV co-occurrence with hypergeometric tests, applying a repertoire-size bias correction to TCR pairs. To estimate false discovery rates, a later analysis permuted the HLA or CMV assignments 20 times. In a later analysis, co-occurring TCRs were grouped using DBSCAN, and TCRdist sequence similarity was added for clustering within HLA-allele-positive subsets. Repertoires with fewer than 30,000 or more than 120,000 public chains, plus five repertoires with anomalous nucleotide sharing, were excluded from co-occurrence clustering. Sourced from immuneACCESS, this table was stored by TCRdb with only in-frame sequences that have V and J called. A share of the clones is absent; for the studies checked, an unresolved V gene accounts for under half, and the remainder has no known explanation. V, J and clone size are taken as reported in that table, and D and trimming were inferred from the DNA itself. This sample comprises about 73,000 clones, 80% of them detected only once. Approximately 1.1% of the sample rests with the top ten.

This receptor was identified in a male donor in good health and CMV-seronegative. The sequence is built from TRBV5-4 and TRBJ2-7; TRBD1 matches 8 bases in the middle. Material: PBMCs. The encoded CDR3 is CASSVTGGKTYEQYF. The DNA is as follows: TGTGCCAGCAGCGTCACAGGGGGAAAGACCTACGAGCAGTACTTC. Reference TRBV5-4 and TRBJ2-7 proteins supply the regions before and after the CDR3; the full variable domain is: ETGVTQSPTHLIKTRGQQVTLRCSSQSGHNTVSWYQQALGQGPQFIFQYYREEENGRGNFPPRFSGLQFPNYSSELNVNALELDDSALYLCASSVTGGKTYEQYFGPGTRLTVT.